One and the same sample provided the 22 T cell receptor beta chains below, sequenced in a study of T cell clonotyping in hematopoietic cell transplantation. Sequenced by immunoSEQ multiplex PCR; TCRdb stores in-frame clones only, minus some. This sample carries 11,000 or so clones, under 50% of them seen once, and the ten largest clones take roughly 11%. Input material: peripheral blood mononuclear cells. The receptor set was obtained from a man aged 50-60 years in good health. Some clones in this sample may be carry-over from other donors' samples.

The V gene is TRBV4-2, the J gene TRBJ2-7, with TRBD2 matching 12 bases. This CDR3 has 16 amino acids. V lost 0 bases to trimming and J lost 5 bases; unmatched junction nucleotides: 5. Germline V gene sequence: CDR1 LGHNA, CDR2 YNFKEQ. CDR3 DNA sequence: TGTGCCAGCAGCCAAGAGCTAGCGGGAGGGCCCGACGAGCAGTACTTC. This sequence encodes CASSQELAGGPDEQYF.

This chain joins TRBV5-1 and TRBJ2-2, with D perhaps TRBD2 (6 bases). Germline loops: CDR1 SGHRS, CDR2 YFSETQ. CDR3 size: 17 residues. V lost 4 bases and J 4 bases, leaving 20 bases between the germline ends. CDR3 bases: TGCGCCAGCAGCCGGGGTCCTACTCACGGGGGCACCGGGGAGCTGTTTTTT. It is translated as CASSRGPTHGGTGELFF.

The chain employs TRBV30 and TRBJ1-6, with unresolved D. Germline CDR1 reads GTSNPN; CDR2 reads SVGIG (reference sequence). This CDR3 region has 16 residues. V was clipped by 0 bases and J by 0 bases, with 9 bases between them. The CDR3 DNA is TGTGCCTGGAGTGTCACGGTTAGCTCCTATAATTCACCCCTCCACTTT. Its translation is CAWSVTVSSYNSPLHF.

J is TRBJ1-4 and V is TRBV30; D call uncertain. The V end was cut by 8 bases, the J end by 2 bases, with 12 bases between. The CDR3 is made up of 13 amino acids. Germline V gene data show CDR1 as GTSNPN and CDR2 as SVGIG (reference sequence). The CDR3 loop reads CAVQRVTNEKLFF. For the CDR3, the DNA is TGTGCCGTCCAGAGGGTCACTAATGAAAAACTGTTTTTT.

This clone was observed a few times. The CDR3 sequence is CASGRTTGELFF. The CDR3 DNA follows: TGTGCCAGCGGCAGGACGACCGGGGAGCTGTTTTTT. V is TRBV6-1 and J is TRBJ2-2; D not certain. CDR3 size: 12 residues. Trimming shortened V by 8 bases and J by 5 bases, and 9 bases separated the two germline ends. Germline V lookup: CDR1 MNHNS, CDR2 SASEGT.

The CDR3 nucleotides read TGTGCCAGCAGCGTAGGAGGGGGATTAATGAACACTGAAGCTTTCTTT. As protein: CASSVGGGLMNTEAFF. The V call is TRBV9, the J call TRBJ1-1; D is possibly TRBD1 (6 bases). The germline V and J ends were trimmed by 0 bases and 0 bases, with 12 bases remaining between them. The CDR3 runs to 16 residues. Per the germline V gene, CDR1 is SGDLS and CDR2 is YYNGEE. Combining the CDR3 with reference TRBV9 and TRBJ1-1 gives the whole variable domain DSGVTQTPKHLITATGQRVTLRCSPRSGDLSVYWYQQSLDQGLQFLIQYYNGEERAKGNILERFSAQQFPDLHSELNLSSLELGDSALYFCASSVGGGLMNTEAFFGQGTRLTVV.

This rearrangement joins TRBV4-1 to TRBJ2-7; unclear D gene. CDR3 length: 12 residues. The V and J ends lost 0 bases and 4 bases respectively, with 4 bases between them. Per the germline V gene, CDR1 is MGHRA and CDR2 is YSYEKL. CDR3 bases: TGCGCCAGCAGCCAAGATATGTACGAGCAGTACTTC. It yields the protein CASSQDMYEQYF.

The DNA for the CDR3 is TGCGCCAGCAGCCAAGAACCCGAGCCCTTCTATGGCTACACCTTC. Encoded protein: CASSQEPEPFYGYTF. This rearrangement joins TRBV4-3 to TRBJ1-2; D unclear. Germline V gene data show CDR1 as LGHNA and CDR2 as YSLEER. The length of the CDR3 is 15 residues. Deletions cut 0 bases from V and 4 bases from J, with 12 bases between.

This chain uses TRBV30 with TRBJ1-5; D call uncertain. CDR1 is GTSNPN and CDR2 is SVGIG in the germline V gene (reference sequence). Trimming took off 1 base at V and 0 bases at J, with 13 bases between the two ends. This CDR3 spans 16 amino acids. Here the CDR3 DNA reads TGTGCCTGGAGTGAGGGAACCATATATAGCAATCAGCCCCAGCATTTT. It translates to CAWSEGTIYSNQPQHF.

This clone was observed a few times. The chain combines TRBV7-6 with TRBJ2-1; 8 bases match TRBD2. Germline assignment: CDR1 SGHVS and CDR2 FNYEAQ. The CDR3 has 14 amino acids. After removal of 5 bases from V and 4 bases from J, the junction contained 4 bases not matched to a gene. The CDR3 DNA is TGTGCCAGCAGCCAGACTAGCGTTTACAATGAGCAGTTCTTC. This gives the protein CASSQTSVYNEQFF.

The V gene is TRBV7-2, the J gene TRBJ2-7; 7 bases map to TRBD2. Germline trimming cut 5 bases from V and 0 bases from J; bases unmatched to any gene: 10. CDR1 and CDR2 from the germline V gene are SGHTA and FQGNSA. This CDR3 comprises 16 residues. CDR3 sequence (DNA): TGTGCCAGCAGCCCTACGACTAGCCTTCCCTCCTACGAGCAGTACTTC. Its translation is CASSPTTSLPSYEQYF.

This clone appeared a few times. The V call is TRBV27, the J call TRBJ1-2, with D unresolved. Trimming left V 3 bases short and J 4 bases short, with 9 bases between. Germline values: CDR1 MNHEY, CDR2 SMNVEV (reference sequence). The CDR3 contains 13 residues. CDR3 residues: CASSFWGGYGYTF. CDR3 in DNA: TGTGCCAGCAGTTTCTGGGGTGGCTATGGCTACACCTTC.

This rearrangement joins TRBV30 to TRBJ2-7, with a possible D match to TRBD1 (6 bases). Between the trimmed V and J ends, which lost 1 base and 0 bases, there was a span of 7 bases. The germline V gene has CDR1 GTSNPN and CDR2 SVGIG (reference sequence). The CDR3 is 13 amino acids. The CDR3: CAWSGDNSYEQYF. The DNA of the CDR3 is TGTGCCTGGAGTGGGGACAACTCCTACGAGCAGTACTTC.

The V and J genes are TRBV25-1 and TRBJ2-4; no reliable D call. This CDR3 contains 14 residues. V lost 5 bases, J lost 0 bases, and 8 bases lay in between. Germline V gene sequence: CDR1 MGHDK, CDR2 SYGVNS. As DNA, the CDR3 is TGTGCCAGCAGTCGGTCATCAGCCAAAAACATTCAGTACTTC. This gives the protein CASSRSSAKNIQYF.

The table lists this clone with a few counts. The CDR3 spells CAISTSGPSYEQYF. The CDR3 DNA is TGTGCCATCAGTACTAGCGGACCCTCCTACGAGCAGTACTTC. The rearrangement links TRBV10-3 to TRBJ2-7, with 8 bases that match TRBD2. The germline V gene has CDR1 ENHRY and CDR2 SYGVKD. The CDR3 is made up of 14 amino acids. V lost 5 bases, J lost 0 bases, and 3 bases stayed unmatched.

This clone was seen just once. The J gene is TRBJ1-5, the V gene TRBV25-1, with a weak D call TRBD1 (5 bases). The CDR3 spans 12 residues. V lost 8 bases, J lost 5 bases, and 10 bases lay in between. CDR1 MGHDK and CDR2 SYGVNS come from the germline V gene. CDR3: CASDIGDQPQHF. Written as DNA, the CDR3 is TGTGCCAGCGATATAGGGGATCAGCCCCAGCATTTT. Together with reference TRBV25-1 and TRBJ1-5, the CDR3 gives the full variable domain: EADIYQTPRYLVIGTGKKITLECSQTMGHDKMYWYQQDPGMELHLIHYSYGVNSTEKGDLSSESTVSRIRTEHFPLTLESARPSHTSQYLCASDIGDQPQHFGDGTRLSIL.

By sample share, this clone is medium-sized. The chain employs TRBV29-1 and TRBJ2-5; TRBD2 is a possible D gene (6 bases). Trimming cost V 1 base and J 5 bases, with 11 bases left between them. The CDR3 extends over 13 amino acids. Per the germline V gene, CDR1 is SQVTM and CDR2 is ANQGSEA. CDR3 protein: CSVEGGVVETQYF. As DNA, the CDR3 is TGCAGCGTTGAAGGCGGGGTAGTCGAGACCCAGTACTTC. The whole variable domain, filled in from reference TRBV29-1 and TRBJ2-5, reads SAVISQKPSRDICQRGTSLTIQCQVDSQVTMMFWYRQQPGQSLTLIATANQGSEATYESGFVIDKFPISRPNLTFSTLTVSNMSPEDSSIYLCSVEGGVVETQYFGPGTRLLVL.

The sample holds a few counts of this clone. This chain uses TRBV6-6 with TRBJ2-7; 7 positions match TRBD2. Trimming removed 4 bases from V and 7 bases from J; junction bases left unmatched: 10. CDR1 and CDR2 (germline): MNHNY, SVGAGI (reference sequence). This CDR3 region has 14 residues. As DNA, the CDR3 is TGTGCCAGCAGTTTAACTAGCGAAGTTGGGGAGCAGTACTTC. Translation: CASSLTSEVGEQYF.

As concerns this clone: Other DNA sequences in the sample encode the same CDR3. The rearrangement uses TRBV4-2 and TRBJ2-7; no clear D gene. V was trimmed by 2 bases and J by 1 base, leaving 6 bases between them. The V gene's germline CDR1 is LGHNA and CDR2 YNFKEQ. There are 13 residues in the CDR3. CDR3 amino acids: CASSQRDSYEQYF. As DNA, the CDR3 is TGTGCCAGCAGCCAAAGGGATTCCTACGAGCAGTACTTC.

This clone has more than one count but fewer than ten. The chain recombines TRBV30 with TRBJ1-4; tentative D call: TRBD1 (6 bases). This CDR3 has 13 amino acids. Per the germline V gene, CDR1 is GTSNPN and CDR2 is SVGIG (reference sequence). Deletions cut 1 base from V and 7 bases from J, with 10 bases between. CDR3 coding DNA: TGTGCCTGGAGTGGGACAGCTTTTGAAAAACTGTTTTTT. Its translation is CAWSGTAFEKLFF.

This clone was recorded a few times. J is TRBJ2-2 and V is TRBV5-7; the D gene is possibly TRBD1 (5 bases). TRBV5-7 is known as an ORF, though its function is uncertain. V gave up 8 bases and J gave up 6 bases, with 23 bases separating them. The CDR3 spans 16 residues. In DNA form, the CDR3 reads TGTGCCAGTACCTCCGAGACAGTCCGCTTGGCCGGGGAGCTGTTTTTT. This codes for CASTSETVRLAGELFF.

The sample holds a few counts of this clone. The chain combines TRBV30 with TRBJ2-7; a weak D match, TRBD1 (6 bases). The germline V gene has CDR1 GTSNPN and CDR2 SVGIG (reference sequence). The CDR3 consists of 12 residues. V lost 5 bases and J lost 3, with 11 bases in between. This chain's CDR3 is CAWRTEGYEQYF. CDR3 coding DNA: TGTGCCTGGCGGACAGAAGGCTACGAGCAGTACTTC.